What follows is one TCR beta chain and its context. What it recognizes is unknown. Combining a sample-barcoded 5' primer with a J-beta primer mix, a second PCR ran for roughly 7 to 12 cycles. TCRdb recomputed calls from the 5' RACE reads with MiXCR, one row per CDR3 protein. The profile shows around 1,500,000 distinct CDR3 sequences, 42% of them singletons. Donors each provided around 10 milliliters of peripheral blood. The sample originates from a study of blood T cells in healthy people across ages. The CDR3 extends over 15 amino acids. CDR1 MDHEN and CDR2 SYDVKM come from the germline V gene. Trimming removed 7 bases from V and 2 bases from J, with 12 bases in between. Points from the study as a whole: Age brought a roughly linear fall in TCR beta diversity measured per million T cells.

The chain uses TRBV28 and TRBJ2-6, with D unresolved. This TCR was recovered from a woman younger than 35 in good health. Sequenced input: blood. The CDR3 DNA reads TGTGCCAGCAACCCTGTAGGGACTGGGGCCAACGTCCTGACTTTC. Translated, it gives CASNPVGTGANVLTF.